This T cell receptor (beta chain) was sequenced for a study of CD8 T cells in ankylosing spondylitis. Regarding the study as a whole: Earlier reports found some motif variants in synovial fluid and blood in reactive arthritis.

The V gene's germline CDR1 is SNHLY and CDR2 FYNNEI. Trimming took 6 bases from V and 5 from J, leaving 13 bases between them. The CDR3 is 14 residues long. TCRdb analysed the 5' RACE reads with MiXCR anew, one entry per CDR3 protein. The sample shows a few hundred thousand distinct CDR3 sequences, around 11% of them seen only once. Turning to this clonotype: Its specificity is not known.

The V and J genes are TRBV2 and TRBJ2-2; D might be TRBD1 or TRBD2, each matching 5 bases. Sequenced material: blood, either unsorted or a sorted T cell fraction (not recorded which). This clonotype was sampled from a male donor with ankylosing spondylitis or in good health (not recorded which). The CDR3 DNA follows: TGTGCCAGCAGGCGGGCCCAGGGAACCGGGGAGCTGTTTTTT. Translation: CASRRAQGTGELFF.